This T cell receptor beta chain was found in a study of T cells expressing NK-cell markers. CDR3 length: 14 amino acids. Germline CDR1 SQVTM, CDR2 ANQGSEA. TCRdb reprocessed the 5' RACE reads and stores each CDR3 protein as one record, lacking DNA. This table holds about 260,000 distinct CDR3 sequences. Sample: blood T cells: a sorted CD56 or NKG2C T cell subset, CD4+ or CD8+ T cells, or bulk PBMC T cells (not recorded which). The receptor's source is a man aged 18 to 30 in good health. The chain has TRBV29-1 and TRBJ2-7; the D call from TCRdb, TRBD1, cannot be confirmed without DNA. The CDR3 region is CSVDSGPQSYEQYF.